The present T cell receptor (beta chain) was sequenced within a study of blood T cell repertoires in COVID-19. In the study overall: From the United States, Italy and Spain came samples of acute and convalescent COVID-19. The analysed material was cDNA or gDNA that came from T cells, B-cell-depleted T cells, or PBMCs.

This clone was found once. Method: immunoSEQ multiplex PCR; TCRdb's copy keeps in-frame clones and lacks some. The sample contains about 180,000 clones, around 85% of which appear only once. The ends were cut back, 0 bases at V and 2 bases at J, with 10 bases in the middle. The CDR3 sequence is 15 residues long. Germline assignment: CDR1 MNHEY and CDR2 SMNVEV (reference sequence). The specimen was peripheral blood. The rearrangement links TRBV27 to TRBJ1-1, with TRBD1 as a possible D gene (5 bases). The sequence came from a man aged 65-85 years with active or convalescent COVID-19. The CDR3 DNA reads as TGTGCCAGCAGTTTATCAGGGGTCCCTAACACTGAAGCTTTCTTT. Encoded protein: CASSLSGVPNTEAFF.